These 12 T cell receptor beta chains were all obtained from the same sample, sequenced in a study of T cell responses to AZD1222 COVID-19 vaccine. The repertoire was sequenced with immunoSEQ multiplex PCR; TCRdb's copy has only in-frame clones and lacks some. Here the sample spans 150,000 or so clones, about nine tenths being singletons. The sample in question was peripheral blood, obtained 28 days after the second AZD1222 dose. These receptors were collected from an adult who received the AZD1222 COVID-19 vaccine.

The chain uses TRBV18 and TRBJ2-1; 8 bases match TRBD2. The CDR3 loop spans 15 amino acids. CDR1 is KGHSH, CDR2 LQKENI, per germline. V gave up 6 bases and J gave up 5 bases; unmatched junction bases: 9. CDR3 protein: CASSRGGSINNEQFF. The CDR3 DNA sequence: TGTGCCAGCTCTCGGGGGGGCTCCATAAACAATGAGCAGTTCTTC.

This clone has a single count. The CDR3 sequence: CASSYRTGGSYEQYF. In nucleotides, the CDR3 is TGTGCCAGCAGTTACCGGACAGGGGGCTCCTACGAGCAGTACTTC. V gene TRBV6-2 or TRBV6-3 combines with J gene TRBJ2-7; TRBD1 matches at 10 bases. Per germline, CDR1 MNHEY and CDR2 SVGEGT. V lost 2 bases and J lost 0; bases outside the gene matches: 1. The CDR3 contains 15 residues.

The V and J genes are TRBV15 and TRBJ2-1; D perhaps matches TRBD1 (6 bases). The CDR3 runs to 18 residues. The V gene lost 0 bases and the J gene lost 0 bases, with 15 bases spanning the gap. In germline, CDR1 is LNHNV, CDR2 YYDKDF (reference sequence). The CDR3 sequence is CATSRDRGSGSSYNEQFF. CDR3 nucleotide sequence: TGTGCCACCAGCAGAGATAGGGGGAGCGGTAGCTCCTACAATGAGCAGTTCTTC. Drawing the rest from reference TRBV15 and TRBJ2-1, the complete variable domain is DAMVIQNPRYQVTQFGKPVTLSCSQTLNHNVMYWYQQKSSQAPKLLFHYYDKDFNNEADTPDNFQSRRPNTSFCFLDIRSPGLGDTAMYLCATSRDRGSGSSYNEQFFGPGTRLTVL.

V gene TRBV5-5 combines with J gene TRBJ1-5; 7 nucleotides line up with TRBD1. Germline V lookup: CDR1 SGHKS, CDR2 YYEKEE (reference sequence). This CDR3 spans 15 amino acids. J lost 3 bases, V lost 4 bases, and 7 bases had no gene match. The CDR3 coding sequence is TGTGCCAGCAGCAATCTCGGGACAGCCAATCAGCCCCAGCATTTT. Translating it yields CASSNLGTANQPQHF. The whole variable domain, filled in from reference TRBV5-5 and TRBJ1-5, reads DAGVTQSPTHLIKTRGQQVTLRCSPISGHKSVSWYQQVLGQGPQFIFQYYEKEERGRGNFPDRFSARQFPNYSSELNVNALLLGDSALYLCASSNLGTANQPQHFGDGTRLSIL.

The chain employs TRBV19 and TRBJ2-5; D is possibly TRBD2 (7 bases). V gave up 6 bases and J gave up 4 bases, with 18 bases separating them. CDR3 length: 15 residues. Germline V gives CDR1 LNHDA, CDR2 SQIVND (reference sequence). CDR3 sequence (DNA): TGTGCCAGTAGGCCCCCAAGGGGGGGGGCAGAGACCCAGTACTTC. Amino acids: CASRPPRGGAETQYF.

The V call is TRBV23-1, the J call TRBJ2-7, with D possibly being TRBD1 (6 bases). TRBV23-1 is treated as an ORF (open reading frame) with a function not yet certain. CDR3 size: 14 residues. V lost 6 bases and J 5 bases, leaving 17 bases between the germline ends. The CDR3 sequence: CASRATGAKNEQYF. The DNA for the CDR3 is TGCGCCAGCAGAGCGACAGGCGCCAAGAACGAGCAGTACTTC.

The V call is TRBV5-4, the J call TRBJ2-1; D remains ambiguous. The CDR3 covers 16 residues. Germline V gene lookup returns CDR1 SGHNT and CDR2 YYREEE (reference sequence). Between the trimmed V and J ends, which lost 2 bases and 4 bases, there was a span of 16 bases. DNA for the CDR3: TGTGCCAGCAGCTTTTTTGCGGCAAGACAATACAATGAGCAGTTCTTC. It codes for CASSFFAARQYNEQFF.

J is TRBJ2-5 and V is TRBV5-1, with D possibly called TRBD1 or TRBD2 (6 bases each). CDR1 and CDR2 (germline): SGHRS, YFSETQ. CDR3 length: 15 amino acids. Between the trimmed V and J ends, which lost 0 bases and 5 bases, there was a span of 14 bases. As DNA, the CDR3 is TGCGCCAGCAGCTTGGAGAGGGGGGCGCGTGAGACCCAGTACTTC. This encodes CASSLERGARETQYF.

This sequence joins TRBV5-1 and TRBJ1-2, with a tentative D call TRBD1 (5 bases). CDR3 length equals 14 residues. Germline loops: CDR1 SGHRS, CDR2 YFSETQ. The germline V and J ends were trimmed by 6 bases and 2 bases, with 14 bases remaining between them. The CDR3 DNA sequence: TGCGCCAGCACGGCCCTAGAGGGGAACTATGGCTACACCTTC. Its translation: CASTALEGNYGYTF.

This chain links TRBV5-1 with TRBJ1-4; the match to TRBD1 covers 10 bases. This CDR3 has 15 amino acids. The trim removed 2 bases at V and 6 bases at J, leaving 4 bases unmatched. CDR1 is SGHRS and CDR2 is YFSETQ in the germline V gene. CDR3 sequence (DNA): TGCGCCAGCAGCTTTGGGGACAGGGGCTATGAAAAACTGTTTTTT. Translated: CASSFGDRGYEKLFF.

J is TRBJ2-7 and V is TRBV6-1; 9 positions agree with TRBD1. Germline V gene data show CDR1 as MNHNS and CDR2 as SASEGT. The CDR3 length is 15 residues. After removal of 3 bases from V and 0 bases from J, the junction contained 3 bases not matched to a gene. CDR3 sequence (DNA): TGTGCCAGCAGTGAGGGACAGGGCCGCTCCTACGAGCAGTACTTC. Its translation: CASSEGQGRSYEQYF.

A few counts support this clone. The V gene is TRBV3-1 (or the pseudogene TRBV3-2), the J gene TRBJ1-1, with 9 nucleotides matching TRBD1. This CDR3 is built from 18 residues. CDR1 and CDR2 (germline): LGHDT, YNNKEL (reference sequence). V was pared by 6 bases and J by 1 base, with 15 bases of the junction left unmatched. CDR3 coding DNA: TGTGCCAGCAGGGCCGGGACAGGGTGGGAGAGGCCGAACACTGAAGCTTTCTTT. It yields the protein CASRAGTGWERPNTEAFF.